The clone carrying this TCR beta chain was recorded a few times. This specimen comes from a study of T-cell reconstitution after alpha-beta-depleted transplantation in children. TCRbeta library preparation incorporated unique molecular identifiers. In TCRdb, the PCR reads were re-called with MiXCR into one record per CDR3 protein. The repertoire holds roughly 300,000 distinct CDR3 sequences, with 9.9% as singletons. The sequenced sample was PBMCs from the stem cell graft donor, obtained from the stem cell graft. The receptor was isolated from a human donor who donated a stem cell graft to a child with SCID.

CDR3 sequence reads: CASSAANSLYPDTQYF. CDR3 nucleotides: TGTGCCAGCAGCGCAGCCAACAGCCTATATCCAGATACGCAGTATTTT. The chain couples TRBV7-8 to TRBJ2-3; D call uncertain. The germline V and J ends were trimmed by 5 bases and 4 bases, with 19 bases remaining between them. Germline CDR1 and CDR2: SGHVS and FQNEAQ. There are 16 residues in the CDR3.